Presented here are 4 T cell receptor beta chains from one specimen sequenced in a study of T cell responses to AZD1222 COVID-19 vaccine. The table came from immunoSEQ multiplex PCR; TCRdb's copy has only in-frame clones and leaves some out. The data contain 100,000 to 150,000 clones, 80% to 95% of them singletons. Here the sequenced sample was peripheral blood, taken 28 days after the second AZD1222 dose. All receptors derive from an adult who received the AZD1222 COVID-19 vaccine.

This chain joins TRBV6-1 and TRBJ1-5, with D perhaps matching TRBD1 (5 bases). The CDR3 runs to 17 residues. In germline, CDR1 is MNHNS, CDR2 SASEGT. The V end was cut by 1 base, the J end by 1 base, with 14 bases between. The CDR3 nucleotides are TGTGCCAGCAGTGAAGTTCCGGGGGGTGGCAGCAATCAGCCCCAGCATTTT. Encoded protein: CASSEVPGGGSNQPQHF.

J is TRBJ1-2 and V is TRBV6-6; possibly TRBD1 for D (5 bases). Germline CDR1 reads MNHNY; CDR2 reads SVGAGI (reference sequence). The CDR3 contains 13 residues. Trimming cost V 6 bases and J 6 bases, with 14 bases left between them. CDR3 sequence reads: CASSSDRGNGYTF. CDR3 DNA: TGTGCCAGCAGCTCCGACAGAGGAAATGGCTACACCTTC.

This clone was seen once. The chain combines TRBV5-1 with TRBJ1-1; 10 bases match TRBD1. The ends lost 4 bases at V and 0 bases at J; junction bases unmatched: 6. This CDR3 has 16 residues. Per the germline V gene, CDR1 is SGHRS and CDR2 is YFSETQ. The CDR3, as DNA: TGCGCCAGCAGCCCGACAGGGGGCTTAATGAACACTGAAGCTTTCTTT. Protein product: CASSPTGGLMNTEAFF.

About this clone: Other DNA sequences of this sample code for an identical CDR3. The chain carries TRBV9 and TRBJ1-2, with D maybe TRBD1 (6 bases). Germline loops: CDR1 SGDLS, CDR2 YYNGEE. CDR3 length equals 13 residues. Trimming stripped 2 bases from V and 2 bases from J, with 7 bases between. In DNA form, the CDR3 reads TGTGCCAGCAGCGTCCAGGGGAACTATGGCTACACCTTC. It codes for CASSVQGNYGYTF.